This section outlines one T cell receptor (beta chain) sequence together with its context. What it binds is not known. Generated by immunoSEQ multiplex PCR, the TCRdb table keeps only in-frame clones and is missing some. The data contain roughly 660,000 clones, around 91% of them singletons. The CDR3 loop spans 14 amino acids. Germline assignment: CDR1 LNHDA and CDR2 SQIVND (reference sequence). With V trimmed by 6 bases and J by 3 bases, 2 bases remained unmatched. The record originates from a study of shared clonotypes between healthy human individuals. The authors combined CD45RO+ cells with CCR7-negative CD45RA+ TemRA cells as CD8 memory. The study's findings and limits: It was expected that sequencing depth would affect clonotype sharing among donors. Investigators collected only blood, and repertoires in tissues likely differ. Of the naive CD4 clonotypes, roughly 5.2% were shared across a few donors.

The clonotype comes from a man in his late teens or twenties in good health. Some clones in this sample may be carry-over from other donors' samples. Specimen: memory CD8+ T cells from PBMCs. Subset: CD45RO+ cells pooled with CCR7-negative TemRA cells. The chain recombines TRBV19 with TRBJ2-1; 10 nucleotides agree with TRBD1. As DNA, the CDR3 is TGTGCCAGTAGGACAGGGGGCTTCTACAATGAGCAGTTCTTC. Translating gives CASRTGGFYNEQFF.